What follows are 20 T cell receptor beta chains derived from one specimen sequenced in a study of blood T cell repertoires in COVID-19. Measured with immunoSEQ multiplex PCR; TCRdb has only the in-frame clones, and not every one. The repertoire holds some 100,000 clones, with about 78% as singletons. Sequencing input: peripheral blood. These TCRs come from a human donor in a cohort sampled during active or convalescent COVID-19.

J is TRBJ2-7 and V is TRBV5-1; no reliable D call. The CDR3 contains 13 residues. The V and J ends lost 2 bases and 3 bases respectively, with 9 bases between them. Germline V CDR1 and CDR2: SGHRS, YFSETQ. This CDR3 reads CASSFQVDYEQYF. The CDR3 region has the DNA TGCGCCAGCAGCTTTCAGGTTGACTACGAGCAGTACTTC.

The chain joins TRBV7-6 to TRBJ1-6; TRBD1 matches 7 bases. V gave up 4 bases and J gave up 6 bases; unmatched junction bases: 9. Per the germline V gene, CDR1 is SGHVS and CDR2 is FNYEAQ. This CDR3 region has 16 residues. Here the CDR3 reads CASSSDRVGPNSPLHF. CDR3 nucleotide sequence: TGTGCCAGCAGCTCCGACAGGGTGGGACCTAATTCACCCCTCCACTTT. Based on the CDR3 plus reference TRBV7-6 and TRBJ1-6, the full variable domain is GAGVSQSPRYKVTKRGQDVALRCDPISGHVSLYWYRQALGQGPEFLTYFNYEAQQDKSGLPNDRFSAERPEGSISTLTIQRTEQRDSAMYRCASSSDRVGPNSPLHFGNGTRLTVT.

The chain joins TRBV28 to TRBJ2-5, with 7 bases aligning to TRBD2. The length of the CDR3 is 16 residues. J gave up 1 base and V 1 base, and 6 bases lay outside the gene matches. CDR1 and CDR2 (germline): MDHEN, SYDVKM. The DNA for the CDR3 is TGTGCCAGCAGTTTATTCCTAGCGGTACTCCAAGAGACCCAGTACTTC. Its protein is CASSLFLAVLQETQYF.

V usage is TRBV5-1 and J usage is TRBJ2-5, with D unresolved. The CDR3 spans 12 residues. CDR1 is SGHRS, CDR2 YFSETQ, per germline. The V end was cut by 4 bases, the J end by 2 bases, with 6 bases between. The CDR3 loop is CASSTDQETQYF. The CDR3 DNA reads TGCGCCAGCAGCACAGATCAAGAGACCCAGTACTTC.

This chain connects TRBV10-3 to TRBJ2-5, with no clear D. V dropped 3 bases and J dropped 5 bases, with 13 bases sitting between them. Looked up from germline, CDR1 is ENHRY and CDR2 is SYGVKD. The CDR3 totals 14 residues. DNA of the CDR3: TGTGCCATCAGTGACCCTCCCAACGGGGAGACCCAGTACTTC. Encoded protein: CAISDPPNGETQYF.

V gene TRBV19 combines with J gene TRBJ1-5; D call uncertain. The CDR3 spans 14 residues. The V end lost 4 bases, the J end lost 3 bases, and 10 bases lay between the germline ends. Germline-derived CDR1 and CDR2 are LNHDA and SQIVND (reference sequence). The CDR3 is CASSNEGINQPQHF. The CDR3 coding sequence is TGTGCCAGTAGTAATGAGGGAATCAATCAGCCCCAGCATTTT.

This clone occurred a few times. The chain has TRBV11-3 and TRBJ2-1; D remains ambiguous. Trimming removed 5 bases from V and 8 bases from J, with 10 bases in between. The CDR3 sequence is 12 residues long. CDR1 and CDR2 (germline): SGHNT, YENEEA. The CDR3 DNA follows: TGTGCCAGCAGCCCCGGTGGGCATGAGCAGTTCTTC. Translating it yields CASSPGGHEQFF.

The chain has TRBV18 and TRBJ1-2; TRBD1 agrees at 11 bases. The CDR3 runs to 16 residues. Germline CDR1 is KGHSH and CDR2 is LQKENI. J gave up 6 bases and V 6 bases, and 12 bases lay outside the gene matches. DNA for the CDR3: TGTGCCAGCTCGTCCTTCGCCGGGACAGGGGGAAATGGCTACACCTTC. It specifies CASSSFAGTGGNGYTF.

This clone has a single count. This sequence joins TRBV20-1 and TRBJ2-1; a weak D match, TRBD2 (6 bases). From germline, CDR1 is DFQATT and CDR2 SNEGSKA (reference sequence). The CDR3 is made up of 14 amino acids. The V gene lost 3 bases and the J gene lost 7 bases, with 16 bases spanning the gap. Here the CDR3 reads CSASYWSGDNEQFF. The CDR3 bases are TGCAGTGCTAGTTATTGGTCGGGAGATAATGAGCAGTTCTTC.

The chain combines TRBV19 with TRBJ1-2; maybe TRBD1 (5 bases). CDR3 size: 15 residues. Germline V gives CDR1 LNHDA, CDR2 SQIVND (reference sequence). V lost 1 base and J 4 bases, leaving 13 bases between the germline ends. The CDR3 region is CASSIGGQRGYGYTF. CDR3 nucleotides: TGTGCCAGTAGTATAGGAGGACAACGAGGCTATGGCTACACCTTC.

The chain carries TRBV5-5 and TRBJ2-7, with D perhaps matching TRBD2 (5 bases). Trimming left V 4 bases short and J 3 bases short, with 17 bases between. This CDR3 spans 15 amino acids. Per germline, CDR1 SGHKS and CDR2 YYEKEE (reference sequence). The CDR3 DNA reads as TGTGCCAGCAGCAAGCGGCCAGACAATCTCTACGAGCAGTACTTC. Translated, it gives CASSKRPDNLYEQYF.

This chain joins TRBV24-1 and TRBJ2-5; 7 bases line up with TRBD1. The CDR3 has 16 residues. Germline V gene sequence: CDR1 KGHDR, CDR2 SFDVKD. With 2 bases clipped from V and 4 bases from J, the junction kept 9 bases outside the gene matches. Written as DNA, the CDR3 is TGTGCCACCAGTGATTCGGGACAGACGGTAGTAGAGACCCAGTACTTC. Translated, it gives CATSDSGQTVVETQYF.

The rearrangement uses TRBV4-1 and TRBJ2-5; 12 bases map to TRBD2. The CDR3 runs to 18 residues. Per the germline V gene, CDR1 is MGHRA and CDR2 is YSYEKL. V trimming: 0 bases; J trimming: 4 bases; junction bases outside the gene matches: 9. The CDR3 here is CASSQDWLAGGKGETQYF. In nucleotides, the CDR3 is TGCGCCAGCAGCCAAGATTGGCTAGCGGGGGGGAAGGGAGAGACCCAGTACTTC.

This chain uses TRBV5-1 with TRBJ2-7; D is unresolved. V was trimmed by 0 bases and J by 6 bases, leaving 4 bases between them. The CDR3 length is 11 residues. Germline loops: CDR1 SGHRS, CDR2 YFSETQ. The CDR3, as DNA: TGCGCCAGCAGCTTGGGGCCCGAGCAGTACTTC. Its translation: CASSLGPEQYF.

This clone appeared once. CDR3 amino acids: CASSQDLAGDNEQFF. CDR3 DNA sequence: TGCGCCAGCAGCCAAGATCTAGCGGGCGACAATGAGCAGTTCTTC. This sequence joins TRBV4-1 and TRBJ2-1; 8 bases are a match to TRBD2. Germline lookup yields CDR1 MGHRA and CDR2 YSYEKL. CDR3 size: 15 residues. After removal of 0 bases from V and 5 bases from J, the junction contained 3 bases not matched to a gene.

This sequence joins TRBV4-3 and TRBJ1-6; 10 nucleotides match TRBD1. V gave up 1 base and J gave up 4 bases; unmatched junction bases: 1. Germline CDR1 LGHNA, CDR2 YSLEER. The CDR3 has 16 residues. DNA for the CDR3: TGCGCCAGCAGCCAAGGGACAGGGGGATATAATTCACCCCTCCACTTT. This encodes CASSQGTGGYNSPLHF.

This chain links TRBV7-2 with TRBJ2-5, with TRBD2 as a possible D gene (6 bases). The CDR3 contains 15 residues. The V gene's germline CDR1 is SGHTA and CDR2 FQGNSA. V was shortened by 1 base and J by 4 bases, with 13 bases between the two germline ends. CDR3 DNA sequence: TGTGCCAGCAGCTTAGGGGGGGATAAGGGAGAGACCCAGTACTTC. Amino acids: CASSLGGDKGETQYF. Based on the CDR3 plus reference TRBV7-2 and TRBJ2-5, the full variable domain is GAGVSQSPSNKVTEKGKDVELRCDPISGHTALYWYRQSLGQGLEFLIYFQGNSAPDKSGLPSDRFSAERTGGSVSTLTIQRTQQEDSAVYLCASSLGGDKGETQYFGPGTRLLVL.

The rearrangement links TRBV5-1 to TRBJ2-6, with 8 bases identical to TRBD2. Looked up from germline, CDR1 is SGHRS and CDR2 is YFSETQ. V shed 5 bases, J shed 0 bases, and the junction held 10 bases outside the gene matches. This CDR3 contains 18 residues. CDR3 sequence reads: CASRSRTSSSSGANVLTF. The CDR3 coding sequence is TGCGCCAGCAGATCGCGGACTAGCTCGAGCTCTGGGGCCAACGTCCTGACTTTC.

The chain links TRBV7-6 to TRBJ2-1, with 7 bases matching TRBD2. Trimming cost V 5 bases and J 3 bases; bases outside gene matches: 7. Germline V gene sequence: CDR1 SGHVS, CDR2 FNYEAQ. The CDR3 consists of 15 residues. The CDR3 sequence is CASSPRDYYYNEQFF. The DNA for the CDR3 is TGTGCCAGCAGCCCGAGGGACTACTACTACAATGAGCAGTTCTTC.

The rearrangement links TRBV7-2 to TRBJ2-4, with D possibly matching TRBD1 (6 bases). Germline V CDR1 and CDR2: SGHTA, FQGNSA. V was pared by 5 bases and J by 2 bases, with 13 bases between. The CDR3 runs to 15 residues. The CDR3 sequence: CASSPYRATKNIQYF. CDR3 DNA sequence: TGTGCCAGCAGCCCCTACAGGGCAACCAAAAACATTCAGTACTTC. Looking up the rest from reference TRBV7-2 and TRBJ2-4 gives the full variable domain: GAGVSQSPSNKVTEKGKDVELRCDPISGHTALYWYRQSLGQGLEFLIYFQGNSAPDKSGLPSDRFSAERTGGSVSTLTIQRTQQEDSAVYLCASSPYRATKNIQYFGAGTRLSVL.